The entry that follows covers one T cell receptor beta chain sequence. This sample was included in a study of CD8 T cells in Susac syndrome. RNA, at roughly 0.5 to 1 ug, was reverse transcribed with random hexamers. Amplification of TCR beta CDR3 was carried out by immunoSEQ multiplex PCR, which covered 54 Vbeta and 13 Jbeta segments. One entry per CDR3 protein results from TCRdb running MiXCR on the immunoSEQ multiplex PCR reads. The sample lists some 180,000 distinct CDR3 sequences, approximately 94% occurring once. J gave up 1 base and V 2 bases, and 1 base lay outside the gene matches. CDR1 is SEHNR and CDR2 is FQNEAQ in the germline V gene (reference sequence). The CDR3 sequence is 15 residues long. Negative isolation was applied to CD8+ and CD4+ T cells, and FACS enrichment was applied to TEMRA cells.

The clonotype was recovered from a human donor in good health. This chain links TRBV7-9 with TRBJ2-1, with 8 bases matching TRBD1. The sequencing sample was made of CD4+ T cells from PBMCs. Here the CDR3 reads CASSLRTGSYNEQFF. In DNA form, the CDR3 reads TGTGCCAGCAGCTTAAGGACAGGGTCCTACAATGAGCAGTTCTTC.